This entry concerns a single TCR beta chain. Measured with immunoSEQ multiplex PCR; TCRdb has only the in-frame clones, and not every one. Seen here are 2,500,000 or so clones, roughly 93% observed once, and the top ten hold 0.36%. The data were obtained in a study of shared clonotypes between healthy human individuals. Memory CD4+ cells were the fraction left after CD45RA+ naive selection. CDR1 and CDR2 from the germline V gene are SGHAT and FQDESV (reference sequence). The CDR3 length is 16 residues. V trimming: 8 bases; J trimming: 0 bases; junction bases outside the gene matches: 9. The source material was naive CD4+ T cells from PBMCs. Subset meaning: CD45RA+ positively selected. This clonotype was obtained from a man aged 18 to 30 in good health. Some clones in this sample may be carry-over from other donors' samples. V is TRBV11-1 and J is TRBJ2-3, with TRBD2 identical over 9 bases. The CDR3 DNA sequence: TGTGCCAGCGGACATAGCGGGAGAGGTAGCACAGATACGCAGTATTTT. The encoded protein is CASGHSGRGSTDTQYF.